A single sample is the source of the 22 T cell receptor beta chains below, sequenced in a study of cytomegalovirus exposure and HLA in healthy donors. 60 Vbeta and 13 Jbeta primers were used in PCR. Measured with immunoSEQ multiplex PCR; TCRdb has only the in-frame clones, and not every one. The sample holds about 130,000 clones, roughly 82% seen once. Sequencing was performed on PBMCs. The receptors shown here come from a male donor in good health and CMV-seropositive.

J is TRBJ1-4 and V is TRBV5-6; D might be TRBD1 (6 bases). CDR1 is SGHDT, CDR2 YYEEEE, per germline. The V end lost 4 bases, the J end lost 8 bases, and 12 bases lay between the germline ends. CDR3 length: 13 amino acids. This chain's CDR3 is CASSPHQGEKLFF. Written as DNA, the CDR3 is TGTGCCAGCAGCCCCCACCAGGGGGAAAAACTGTTTTTT.

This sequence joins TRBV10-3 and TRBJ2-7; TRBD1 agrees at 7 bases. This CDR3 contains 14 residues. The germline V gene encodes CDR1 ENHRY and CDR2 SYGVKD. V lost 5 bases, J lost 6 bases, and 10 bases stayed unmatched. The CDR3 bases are TGTGCCATCAGTCCTACAGGGGAGTGGAGCGAGCAGTACTTC. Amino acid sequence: CAISPTGEWSEQYF.

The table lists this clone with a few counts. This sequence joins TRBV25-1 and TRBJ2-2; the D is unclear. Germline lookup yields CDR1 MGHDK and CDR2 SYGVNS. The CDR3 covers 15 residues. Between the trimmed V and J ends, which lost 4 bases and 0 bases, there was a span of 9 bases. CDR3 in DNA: TGTGCCAGCAGTGTGGCACAAACGAACACCGGGGAGCTGTTTTTT. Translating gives CASSVAQTNTGELFF.

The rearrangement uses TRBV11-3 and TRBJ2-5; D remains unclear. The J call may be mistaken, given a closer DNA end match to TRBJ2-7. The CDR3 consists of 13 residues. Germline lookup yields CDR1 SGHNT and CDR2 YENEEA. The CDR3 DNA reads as TGTGCCAGCAGCTTACAGCGCCGAGACGAGCAGTACTTC. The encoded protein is CASSLQRRDEQYF.

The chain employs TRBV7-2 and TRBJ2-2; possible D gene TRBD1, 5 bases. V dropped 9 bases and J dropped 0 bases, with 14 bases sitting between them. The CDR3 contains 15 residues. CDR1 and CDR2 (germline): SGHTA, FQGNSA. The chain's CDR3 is CASTEDTSNTGELFF. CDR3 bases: TGTGCCAGTACTGAGGACACTTCGAACACCGGGGAGCTGTTTTTT.

The CDR3 nucleotides read TGTGCCAGCAAGTCGGGGGAAGAGACCCAGTACTTC. Its translation: CASKSGEETQYF. The chain carries TRBV28 and TRBJ2-5; perhaps TRBD2 as D (6 bases). CDR1 and CDR2 (germline): MDHEN, SYDVKM. The CDR3 totals 12 residues. Trimming stripped 7 bases from V and 3 bases from J, with 9 bases between.

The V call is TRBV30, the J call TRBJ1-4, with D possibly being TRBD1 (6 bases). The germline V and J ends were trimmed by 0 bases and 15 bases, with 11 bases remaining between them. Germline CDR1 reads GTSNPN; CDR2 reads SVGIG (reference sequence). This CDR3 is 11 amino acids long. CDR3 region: CAWSVTGPVFF. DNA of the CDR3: TGTGCCTGGAGTGTAACAGGGCCGGTGTTTTTT. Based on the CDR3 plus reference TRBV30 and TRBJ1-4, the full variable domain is SQTIHQWPATLVQPVGSPLSLECTVEGTSNPNLYWYRQAAGRGLQLLFYSVGIGQISSEVPQNLSASRPQDRQFILSSKKLLLSDSGFYLCAWSVTGPVFFGSGTQLSVL.

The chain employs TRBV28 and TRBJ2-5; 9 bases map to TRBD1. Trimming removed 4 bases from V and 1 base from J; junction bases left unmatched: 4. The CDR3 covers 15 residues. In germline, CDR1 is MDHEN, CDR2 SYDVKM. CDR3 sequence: CASSSGQGPQETQYF. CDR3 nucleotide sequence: TGTGCCAGCAGTTCGGGACAGGGCCCCCAAGAGACCCAGTACTTC.

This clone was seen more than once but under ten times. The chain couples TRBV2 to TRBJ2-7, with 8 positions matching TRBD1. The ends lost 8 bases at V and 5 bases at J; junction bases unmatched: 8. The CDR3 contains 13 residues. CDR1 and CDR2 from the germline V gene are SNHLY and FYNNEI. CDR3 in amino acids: CASHRGTGDEQYF. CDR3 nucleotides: TGTGCCAGCCACAGGGGGACGGGCGACGAGCAGTACTTC.

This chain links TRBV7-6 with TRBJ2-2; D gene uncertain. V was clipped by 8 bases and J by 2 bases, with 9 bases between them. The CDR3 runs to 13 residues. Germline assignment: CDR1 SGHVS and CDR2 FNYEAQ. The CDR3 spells CASEELNTGELFF. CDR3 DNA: TGTGCCAGCGAGGAGCTTAACACCGGGGAGCTGTTTTTT.

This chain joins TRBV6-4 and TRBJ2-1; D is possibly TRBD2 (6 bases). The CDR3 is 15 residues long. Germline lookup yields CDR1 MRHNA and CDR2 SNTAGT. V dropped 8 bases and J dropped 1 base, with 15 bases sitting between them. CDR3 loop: CASSGESGSYNEQFF. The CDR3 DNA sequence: TGTGCCAGCTCGGGGGAAAGCGGGTCCTACAATGAGCAGTTCTTC.

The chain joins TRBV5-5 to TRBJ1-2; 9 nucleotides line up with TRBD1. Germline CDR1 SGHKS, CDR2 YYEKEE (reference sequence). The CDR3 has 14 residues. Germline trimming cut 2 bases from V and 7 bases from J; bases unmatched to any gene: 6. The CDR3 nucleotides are TGTGCCAGCAGCTTCATACAGGGGGCGCCTGGCTACACCTTC. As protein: CASSFIQGAPGYTF.

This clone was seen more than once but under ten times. The CDR3 reads CAISLATGISYEQYF. CDR3 in DNA: TGTGCCATCTCCCTAGCGACAGGGATTTCCTACGAGCAGTACTTC. J is TRBJ2-7 and V is TRBV7-9, with a tentative D call TRBD1 (7 bases). Germline CDR1 is SEHNR and CDR2 is FQNEAQ (reference sequence). The V end lost 10 bases, the J end lost 1 base, and 20 bases lay between the germline ends. The CDR3 sequence is 15 residues long.

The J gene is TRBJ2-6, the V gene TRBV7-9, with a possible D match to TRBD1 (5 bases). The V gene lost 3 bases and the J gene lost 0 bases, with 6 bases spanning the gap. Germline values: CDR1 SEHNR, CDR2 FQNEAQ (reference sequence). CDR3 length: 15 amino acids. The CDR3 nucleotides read TGTGCCAGCAGCTTTACAGGCTCTGGGGCCAACGTCCTGACTTTC. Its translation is CASSFTGSGANVLTF.

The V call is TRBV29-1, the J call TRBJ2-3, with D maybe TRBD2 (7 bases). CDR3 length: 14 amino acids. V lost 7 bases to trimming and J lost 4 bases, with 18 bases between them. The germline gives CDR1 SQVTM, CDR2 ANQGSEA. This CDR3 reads CSGSRGAPPDTQYF. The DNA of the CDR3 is TGCAGCGGATCACGGGGGGCGCCTCCAGATACGCAGTATTTT.

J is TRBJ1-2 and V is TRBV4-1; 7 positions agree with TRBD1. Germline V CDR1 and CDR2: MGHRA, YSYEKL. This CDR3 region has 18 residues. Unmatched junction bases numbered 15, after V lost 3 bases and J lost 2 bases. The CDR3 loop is CASSHAPTPTGLNYGYTF. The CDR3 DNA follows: TGCGCCAGCAGCCATGCTCCGACACCGACAGGGTTGAACTATGGCTACACCTTC.

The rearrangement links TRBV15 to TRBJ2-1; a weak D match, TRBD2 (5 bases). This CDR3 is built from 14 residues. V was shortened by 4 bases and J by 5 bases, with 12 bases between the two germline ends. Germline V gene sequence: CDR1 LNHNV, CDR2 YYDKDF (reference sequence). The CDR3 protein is CATSKEVTDNEQFF. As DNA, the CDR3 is TGTGCCACCAGCAAGGAGGTCACCGACAATGAGCAGTTCTTC.

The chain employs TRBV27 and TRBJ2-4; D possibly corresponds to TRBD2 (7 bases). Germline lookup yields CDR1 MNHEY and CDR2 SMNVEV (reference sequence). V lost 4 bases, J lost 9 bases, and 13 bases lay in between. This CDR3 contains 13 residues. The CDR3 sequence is CASSWGRGAIQYF. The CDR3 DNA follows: TGTGCCAGCAGTTGGGGACGGGGGGCCATTCAGTACTTC.

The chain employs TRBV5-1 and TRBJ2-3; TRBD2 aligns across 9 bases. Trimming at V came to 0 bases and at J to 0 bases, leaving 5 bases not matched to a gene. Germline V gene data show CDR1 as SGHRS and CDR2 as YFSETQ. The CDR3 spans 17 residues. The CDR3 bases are TGCGCCAGCAGCTTGGGAAGCGGGGGGTTTAGCACAGATACGCAGTATTTT. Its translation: CASSLGSGGFSTDTQYF.

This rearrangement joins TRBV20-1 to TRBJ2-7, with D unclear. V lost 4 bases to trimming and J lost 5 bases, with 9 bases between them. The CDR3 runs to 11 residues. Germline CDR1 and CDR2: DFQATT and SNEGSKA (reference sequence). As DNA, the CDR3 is TGCAGTGCTAAACCCCCAGACGAGCAGTACTTC. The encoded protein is CSAKPPDEQYF.

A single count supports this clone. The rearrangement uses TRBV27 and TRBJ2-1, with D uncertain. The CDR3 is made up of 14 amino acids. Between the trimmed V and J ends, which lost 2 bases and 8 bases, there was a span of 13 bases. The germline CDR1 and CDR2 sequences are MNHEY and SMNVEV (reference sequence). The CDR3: CASSLGLGTDEQFF. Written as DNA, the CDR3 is TGTGCCAGCAGTTTAGGGCTGGGTACGGATGAGCAGTTCTTC.

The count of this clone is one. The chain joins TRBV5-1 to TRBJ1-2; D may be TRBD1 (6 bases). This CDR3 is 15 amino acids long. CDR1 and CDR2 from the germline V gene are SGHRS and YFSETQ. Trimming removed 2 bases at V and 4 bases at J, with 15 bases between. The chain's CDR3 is CASSLARGASYGYTF. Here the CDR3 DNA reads TGCGCCAGCAGCTTAGCCCGGGGGGCGAGCTATGGCTACACCTTC.